This is a list of T cell receptor beta chains from one sample in a study of T cells in Graves' hyperthyroidism and ophthalmopathy. TCRdb reanalysed the multiplex PCR reads using MiXCR and keeps one entry per CDR3 protein. The sample shows roughly 350,000 distinct CDR3 sequences, about 13% of them seen only once. Specimen: blood. These receptors came from a woman in her 40s with Graves' ophthalmopathy. Each CDR3 is given with its conserved first and last residue. Each record gives: V gene, J gene, D gene, clone size, CDR3 DNA, CDR3 protein. A D gene is named only where the DNA matches it firmly. The size entry is marked missing in some rows and otherwise reads once, few, many or a size class.

>TRBV10-3|TRBJ1-3|NA|few
TGTGCCATCAGTACAAGGGCCACCAGTTCTGGAAACACCATATATTTT
CAISTRATSSGNTIYF
>TRBV30|TRBJ2-5|TRBD2|many
TGTGCCTGTATAGCGGGATGGGGTCAGGAGACCCAGTACTTC
CACIAGWGQETQYF
>TRBV28|TRBJ1-2|NA|many
TGTGCCAGCAGTTTGGGTAGGGGAGGTGGCTACACCTTC
CASSLGRGGGYTF
>TRBV9|TRBJ2-7|NA|many
TGTGCCAGCAGCGTACAGACAGAAATCTACGAGCAGTACTTC
CASSVQTEIYEQYF
>TRBV7-9|TRBJ2-2|NA|many
TGTGCCAGCAGCTTTTTGGCCAGGAGAAACACCGGGGAGCTGTTTTTT
CASSFLARRNTGELFF
>TRBV20-1|TRBJ2-7|NA|many
TGCAGTGCCTCCCCGGGACCTACATCCTACGAGCAGTACTTC
CSASPGPTSYEQYF
>TRBV27|TRBJ2-2|TRBD2|many
TGTGCCAGCAGTCGCGCAGTTTCCGGGAGGGACACCGGGGAGCTGTTTTTT
CASSRAVSGRDTGELFF
>TRBV6-1|TRBJ1-2|NA|many
TGTGCCAGCAGTGAATACATTAACTATGGCTACACCTTC
CASSEYINYGYTF
>TRBV11-2|TRBJ2-2|NA|many
TGTGCCAGCAGCTTATGGGCGGCAGGGAAAGGCGGGGAGCTGTTTTTT
CASSLWAAGKGGELFF
>TRBV20-1|TRBJ1-4|NA|many
TGCAGTGCTACCGGCACTGGCGGGGCTAATGAAAAACTGTTTTTT
CSATGTGGANEKLFF
>TRBV11-3|TRBJ2-1|NA|few
TGTGCCAGCAGCTTGTCAATCAGCAAAAGAGACAATGAGCAGTTCTTC
CASSLSISKRDNEQFF
>TRBV28|TRBJ1-4|NA|many
TGTGCCAGCAGTTTGAGACTAACTAATGAAAAACTGTTTTTT
CASSLRLTNEKLFF
>TRBV12-3/TRBV12-4|TRBJ1-4|NA|few
TGTGCCAGCAGCAATCTAACCTCCCCCGAAAAACTGTTTTTT
CASSNLTSPEKLFF
>TRBV7-8|TRBJ2-7|NA|NA
TGTGCCAGCAGCTTTGGACTATCAACCTACGAGCAGTACTTC
CASSFGLSTYEQYF
>TRBV5-4|TRBJ1-2|NA|few
TGTGCCAGCAGCTTGGGAGGGCACGGCCACACCTTC
CASSLGGHGHTF
>TRBV28|TRBJ2-4|NA|NA
TGTGCCAGCAGCCCCCGCCGAGGGTCGATGGCCAAAAACATTCAGTACTTC
CASSPRRGSMAKNIQYF
>TRBV4-1|TRBJ2-2|TRBD1|few
TGCGCCAGCAGCCAAGCCTTACAAACAGGGGCCGGGGAGCTGTTTTTT
CASSQALQTGAGELFF
>TRBV13|TRBJ1-1|NA|many
TGTGCCAGCAGCGAGAGGGCGGGGAGGTCTGAAGCTTTCTTT
CASSERAGRSEAFF
>TRBV3-1|TRBJ2-7|NA|few
TGTGCCAGCAGCCAAGCCTGGGACCTACCTACCGTCGACGAGCAGTACTTC
CASSQAWDLPTVDEQYF
>TRBV2|TRBJ2-7|NA|many
TGTGCCAGCGGAAGACTCGCACTCTACGAGCAGTACTTC
CASGRLALYEQYF
>TRBV28|TRBJ2-3|NA|many
TGTGCCAGCAGTTTAACAAGCTTAACAGATACGCAGTATTTT
CASSLTSLTDTQYF
>TRBV15|TRBJ2-3|NA|once
TGTGCCACCAGCAGAGATGATGGGGGGACAGCAGATACGCAGTATTTT
CATSRDDGGTADTQYF
>TRBV2|TRBJ2-7|TRBD2|many
TGTGCCAGCAGTTATGCGCTAGCGGGACTAACCTACGAGCAGTACTTC
CASSYALAGLTYEQYF
>TRBV24-1|TRBJ1-5|TRBD1|many
TGTGCCACCCGGGGACACAGGGGCCAGGGCCCGTATAGCAATCAGCCCCAGCATTTT
CATRGHRGQGPYSNQPQHF
>TRBV6-1|TRBJ2-1|NA|few
TGTGCCAGCAGTATATACGGACTAGAGCAGTTCTTC
CASSIYGLEQFF
>TRBV2|TRBJ1-3|NA|few
TGTGCCAGCAGGGAAAGGGACGGCGGCTCTGGAAACACCATATATTTT
CASRERDGGSGNTIYF
>TRBV6-1|TRBJ2-5|NA|many
TGTGCCAGCATTCCCGGGGGCAACCAAGAGACCCAGTACTTC
CASIPGGNQETQYF
>TRBV19|TRBJ2-6|NA|NA
TGTGCCAGTACCCCACAACACTCTGGGGCCAACGTCCTGACTTTC
CASTPQHSGANVLTF
>TRBV6-1|TRBJ1-3|NA|NA
TGTGCCAGCAGTGACTGGGGGCGCGGGACTGGAAACACCATATATTTT
CASSDWGRGTGNTIYF
>TRBV6-1|TRBJ2-4|NA|many
TGTGCCAGCAGTCAAACAGGGATAGCCAAAAACATTCAGTACTTC
CASSQTGIAKNIQYF
>TRBV12-3/TRBV12-4|TRBJ2-5|NA|many
TGTGCCAGCAGTTTAGAGGGCCTCCAAGAGACCCAGTACTTC
CASSLEGLQETQYF
>TRBV20-1|TRBJ1-4|TRBD1|NA
TGCAGTGGACAGGGGTCAGAGGAAAAACTGTTTTTT
CSGQGSEEKLFF
>TRBV6-1|TRBJ1-2|NA|many
TGTGCCAGCAGTGAACTAGTCACCCCGAGGGATGGCTACACCTTC
CASSELVTPRDGYTF
>TRBV28|TRBJ2-5|NA|many
TGTGCCAGCAGTTTATCCCCCGGGAAGGAGACCCAGTACTTC
CASSLSPGKETQYF
>TRBV5-1|TRBJ1-1|NA|many
TGCGCCAGCAGCTTGGGAGCTCAGAACACTGAAGCTTTCTTT
CASSLGAQNTEAFF
>TRBV27|TRBJ2-1|NA|few
TGTGCCAGCAGTCCTGGACCGAGCTCCTACAATGAGCAGTTCTTC
CASSPGPSSYNEQFF
>TRBV29-1|TRBJ2-1|NA|many
TGCAGCGTTGGGGACCCCGGACTTGAGCAGTTCTTC
CSVGDPGLEQFF
>TRBV11-2|TRBJ2-7|TRBD1|many
TGTGCCAGCAGCAACGCTCCGGGACAGTACTACGAGCAGTACTTC
CASSNAPGQYYEQYF
>TRBV4-1|TRBJ1-6|TRBD1|once
TGCGCCAGCAGCCGAGACAGGGGGGATAATTCACCCCTCCACTTT
CASSRDRGDNSPLHF
>TRBV2|TRBJ1-5|TRBD1|many
TGTGCCAGCAGTGAGCAGGGGGGATACAATCAGCCCCAGCATTTT
CASSEQGGYNQPQHF
>TRBV11-3|TRBJ1-1|NA|many
TGTGCCAGCAGCTTAGATCCAAGAACTGAAGCTTTCTTT
CASSLDPRTEAFF
>TRBV6-1|TRBJ2-6|TRBD1|NA
TGTGCCAGCAGCAAGGGGGCAGGTGCTGGGGCCAACGTCCTGACTTTC
CASSKGAGAGANVLTF
>TRBV7-5|TRBJ1-1|NA|NA
NA
CISVPDGGPNTEAFF
>TRBV6-5|TRBJ1-5|TRBD1|many
TGTGCCAGCAGTTACGGGACAGGGAATCAGCCCCAGCATTTT
CASSYGTGNQPQHF
>TRBV7-9|TRBJ1-2|TRBD1|many
TGTGCCAGCAGCTTATTTTCGGGACAGGGGCACTATGGCTACACCTTC
CASSLFSGQGHYGYTF
>TRBV7-2|TRBJ2-5|TRBD1|many
TGTGCCAGCAGCCCGGGGGGACAGGGGGCAAGGCAAGAGACCCAGTACTTC
CASSPGGQGARQETQYF
>TRBV20-1|TRBJ2-4|TRBD1|many
TGCAGTGCTAGCAAGCCAGGGACAGTATGGGGAAAAAACATTCAGTACTTC
CSASKPGTVWGKNIQYF
>TRBV11-2|TRBJ2-7|TRBD2|NA
TGTGCCAGCAGCTTAGCGGGGGGAGTCTACGAGCAGTACTTC
CASSLAGGVYEQYF
>TRBV27|TRBJ2-1|NA|many
TGTGCCAGCAGTCGAGCGGGTTACTACAATGAGCAGTTCTTC
CASSRAGYYNEQFF
>TRBV19|TRBJ1-5|NA|many
TGTGCCAGTAGTATAGGGGTGAGCAATCAGCCCCAGCATTTT
CASSIGVSNQPQHF
>TRBV3-1|TRBJ2-7|TRBD1|many
TGTGCCAGCAGCCACAGGGGGAACGAGCAGTACTTC
CASSHRGNEQYF
>TRBV28|TRBJ2-7|NA|many
TGTGCCAGCAAGTTTACTCGGAGAGGCGAGCAGTACTTC
CASKFTRRGEQYF
>TRBV10-2|TRBJ2-5|NA|many
TGCGCCAGCAGTAAAATACAGGGTCAGACCCAGTACTTC
CASSKIQGQTQYF
>TRBV5-6|TRBJ1-6|TRBD1|few
TGTGCCAGCAGCTTTGACAGGGGGTTAAATTCACCCCTCCACTTT
CASSFDRGLNSPLHF
>TRBV18|TRBJ1-3|NA|NA
TGTGCCAGCTCACCACTTCAGGCGGCGGCGAGTGGAAACACCATATATTTT
CASSPLQAAASGNTIYF
>TRBV7-9|TRBJ1-2|TRBD1|few
TGTGCCAGCAGCCTGCCTGGACAGGGGATCTATGGCTACACCTTC
CASSLPGQGIYGYTF
>TRBV28|TRBJ1-5|TRBD1|many
TGTGCCAGCGGAGCTCCGTCCCGGTTCGACAGGGATGGTCAGCCCCAGCATTTT
CASGAPSRFDRDGQPQHF
>TRBV27|TRBJ2-7|NA|NA
TGTGCCAGCAGTTTAGTGGGATCCGTTTCAACCTACGAGCAGTACTTC
CASSLVGSVSTYEQYF
>TRBV12-5|TRBJ1-1|NA|many
TGTGCTAGTGGTTTCGGACAGGAAGCTTTCTTT
CASGFGQEAFF
>TRBV29-1|TRBJ2-3|NA|many
TGCAGCGTTGAAGATCGGTGGGGGGCAGATACGCAGTATTTT
CSVEDRWGADTQYF